A single T cell receptor (beta chain) is shown here with its context. The target of this receptor is not known. Base qualities are not provided; no much larger clone lies one nucleotide away. The sample comes from a study of cytomegalovirus exposure and HLA in healthy donors (dated by TCRdb to between 2016 and 2019). Regarding the complete study: According to a later analysis, one platform produced both the roughly 130 validation repertoires and the 730 or so repertoires of the first cohort. The study aimed to test whether signatures of past pathogen exposure could be identified by cataloging public T cell receptors. Besides the first cohort of 666 subjects, a separate validation cohort made up of over a hundred different subjects was used. To predict cytomegalovirus infection status, the study brought together high-throughput TCR immunosequencing, statistical association of individual TCRs with disease status, and machine learning.

Library generation was performed with the immunoSEQ multiplex PCR assay. In the authors' own workflow: A statistical classification framework was developed to diagnose cytomegalovirus status using the catalog of TCR beta chain sequences. The table was pulled from immuneACCESS by TCRdb, which kept in-frame rearrangements only. Such tables lose some clones; where checked, under half of the loss comes from unresolved V genes, and the rest has no known cause. The D gene and trimming were derived from the DNA, and the V and J assignments and clone size from that table. This sample lists about 280,000 clones; around nine tenths were detected once. Of the sample, about 0.85% is held by the ten largest clones. Donors formed part of the validation cohort, which comprised 120 subjects and was distinct from the first cohort of some 700 subjects. Reading from cysteine to phenylalanine, the CDR3 counts 13 amino acids. The CDR3 DNA has 39 bases and is translated from base 1. V lost 5 bases and J lost 8 bases, and the count of bases not matched to a germline gene is 7. The CDR1 and CDR2 encoded by the germline V gene are MNHNS and SASEGT.

What the work shows at the level of the full study, not this receptor alone: Cytomegalovirus status was reported to be diagnosed by the classifier with high specificity and sensitivity in both the original and validation cohorts. In the study, 150 to 200 TCR beta chains were listed as associated with cytomegalovirus. A later analysis lacked HLA typing for the validation cohort, so it scored co-occurrence in that cohort across all 110 or so repertoires. It was suggested by the authors that the approach could potentially be generalized to other disease states and immunological phenotypes. In a later analysis, TCRs clustered in the first cohort were found to also tend to co-occur in the 120 or so validation repertoires, with around 94% of cluster scores above 0. Three of the identified cytomegalovirus-associated TCR beta chains were confirmed in vitro to be specific for cytomegalovirus antigens. While some public TCRs were present in many individuals, most TCR sequences turned up only very rarely across donors.

The sample taken for sequencing was PBMCs. In this chain, TRBV6-1 is recombined with TRBJ1-2; TRBD1 agrees with 8 junctional bases. The receptor's source is a woman aged 18 to 35 in good health and CMV-seronegative. The CDR3 region has the sequence CASSLQGARGYTF. The sequenced DNA is TGTGCCAGCAGTCTTCAGGGGGCGCGAGGCTACACCTTC.